This entry is about one T cell receptor (beta chain). The entry originates in a study of CD8 T cells in Susac syndrome. Reverse transcription of about 0.45 to 1 ug RNA was performed with random hexamers. Using its own MiXCR run on the immunoSEQ multiplex PCR reads, TCRdb lists one record per CDR3 protein. The repertoire holds roughly 140,000 distinct CDR3 sequences, with almost 96% as singletons. V gave up 3 bases and J gave up 0 bases, with 19 bases separating them. The CDR3 runs 19 residues. Per germline, CDR1 SGDLS and CDR2 YYNGEE. This receptor was taken from a human donor with Susac syndrome. The sequencing input was CD4+ T cells from PBMCs. The rearrangement uses TRBV9 and TRBJ2-6; D is ambiguous. The CDR3 DNA sequence: TGTGCCAGCAGCGGGCCTTCGGACGGAAAATTCTCTGGGGCCAACGTCCTGACTTTC. Encoded protein: CASSGPSDGKFSGANVLTF.